These 8 T cell receptor beta chains originate from one sample sequenced in a study of human T cells and chemical hapten exposure (dated by TCRdb to the early 2020s). The time point label, as the study defines it: pre-sensitization, week 0. The sample's treatment or condition label, decoded: therapeutic diphenylcyclopropenone sensitization with weekly scalp DPC. The protocol used for the library was RACE. Sequencer: NextSeq 500. TCRdb reprocessing: public reads trimmed at Q25 with fastp, clones called with MiXCR, in-frame beta chains kept. Each entry is one CDR3 protein sequence, shown with its most common DNA and genes. For this sample the table gives over 85,000 distinct CDR3 sequences, of which 9.5% to 14% were detected only once. The ten largest make up under 4% of the sample. The sequencing used whole blood, collected in connection with sensitization to the hapten diphenylcyclopropenone (DPC). These receptors were taken from a woman aged 55-69 years with alopecia areata. Some clones in this sample may be carry-over from other donors' samples.

This clonotype was observed at least ten times. J is TRBJ1-5 and V is TRBV5-1; no firm D call. CDR3 length: 15 residues. V shed 0 bases and J shed 6 bases, with 13 bases lying between them. From germline, CDR1 is SGHRS and CDR2 YFSETQ. CDR3 in DNA: TGCGCCAGCAGCTTGGATTGGGGTCCGGGTCAGCCCCAGCATTTT. It specifies CASSLDWGPGQPQHF. Filled out from reference TRBV5-1 and TRBJ1-5, the complete variable domain reads KAGVTQTPRYLIKTRGQQVTLSCSPISGHRSVSWYQQTPGQGLQFLFEYFSETQRNKGNFPGRFSGRQFSNSRSEMNVSTLELGDSALYLCASSLDWGPGQPQHFGDGTRLSIL.

The chain carries TRBV9 and TRBJ2-5; 12 bases line up with TRBD2. Germline V gives CDR1 SGDLS, CDR2 YYNGEE. Trimming removed 4 bases from V and 1 base from J; junction bases left unmatched: 11. The CDR3 totals 18 residues. The CDR3 loop is CASSPRTGLAGTQETQYF. In DNA, the CDR3 is TGTGCCAGCAGCCCACGGACAGGACTAGCGGGAACCCAAGAGACCCAGTACTTC.

This clonotype was seen many times. The chain couples TRBV30 to TRBJ2-7, with D tentatively TRBD1 or TRBD2 (6 bases each). CDR3 length: 13 amino acids. Germline V gives CDR1 GTSNPN, CDR2 SVGIG (reference sequence). V lost 1 base to trimming and J lost 6 bases, with 13 bases between them. This chain's CDR3 is CAWSGYGGGEQYF. In DNA form, the CDR3 reads TGTGCCTGGAGTGGATACGGAGGGGGCGAGCAGTACTTC.

This clonotype was detected only a few times. This chain connects TRBV5-4 to TRBJ2-2, with D hard to call. The CDR3 sequence is 14 residues long. With 2 bases removed from V and 4 bases from J, the gap between germline ends came to 9 bases. Germline-derived CDR1 and CDR2 are SGHNT and YYREEE (reference sequence). The CDR3 DNA is TGTGCCAGCAGCTTAGGATTCGGCACCGGGGAGCTGTTTTTT. It encodes CASSLGFGTGELFF.

This clonotype was found a few times. This chain connects TRBV11-2 to TRBJ2-2; 8 nucleotides align to TRBD1. The germline gives CDR1 SGHAT, CDR2 FQNNGV. The V segment lost 8 bases and the J segment 3 bases; nucleotides outside the gene matches: 8. The CDR3 runs 15 residues. The CDR3 sequence: CASVPDRVHTGELFF. The CDR3, as DNA: TGTGCCAGCGTTCCGGACAGGGTTCACACCGGGGAGCTGTTTTTT.

This clonotype was detected only a few times. The genes are TRBV30 and TRBJ1-2; the D gene is possibly TRBD1 (5 bases). Trimming removed 2 bases at V and 7 bases at J, with 20 bases between. Germline V gene lookup returns CDR1 GTSNPN and CDR2 SVGIG (reference sequence). The CDR3 spans 15 residues. DNA of the CDR3: TGTGCCTGGAGTAGGGATCGGGACTCTAATCGTGGCTACACCTTC. This encodes CAWSRDRDSNRGYTF.

There are many counts of this clonotype. This sequence joins TRBV12-3 or TRBV12-4 and TRBJ1-2; 9 bases line up with TRBD1. The trim removed 3 bases at V and 8 bases at J, leaving 13 bases unmatched. The CDR3 runs to 16 residues. The CDR3 region has the DNA TGTGCCAGCAGTTTTGGGAGTGGGACAGGGCTTGAAGGCTACACCTTC. Protein product: CASSFGSGTGLEGYTF.

This clonotype was seen repeatedly, ten times or more. V is TRBV2 and J is TRBJ1-5; D not certain. The CDR3 sequence is 13 residues long. V was clipped by 5 bases and J by 3 bases, with 8 bases between them. Germline V CDR1 and CDR2: SNHLY, FYNNEI. The DNA of the CDR3 is TGTGCCAGCAGTAGCAGACACAATCAGCCCCAGCATTTT. It specifies CASSSRHNQPQHF.